The 27 T cell receptor beta chains in this list originate from one sample, sequenced in a study of CD8 T cells in ankylosing spondylitis (dated by TCRdb to 2016 to 2017). The library was generated by 5' RACE. Sequencing instrument: Illumina MiSeq. Using fastp trimming at Q25 and MiXCR clonotype assembly, TCRdb reanalyzed the public sequencing data and kept in-frame beta chains. CDR3 protein duplicates are merged, each entry listing the most common genes and DNA. Across this sample there are about 30,000 distinct CDR3 sequences, with around 14% seen only once. About a third of the sample goes to the ten largest clones. Input material: blood. The receptors were gathered from a male donor with ankylosing spondylitis or in good health (not recorded which).

This clonotype appeared a few times. The chain is built from TRBV5-6 and TRBJ1-5; D might be TRBD1 (6 bases). The CDR3 is 14 residues long. Deletions cut 4 bases from V and 4 bases from J, with 12 bases between. CDR1 is SGHDT and CDR2 is YYEEEE in the germline V gene. The CDR3 here is CASSPGTSNQPQHF. DNA of the CDR3: TGTGCCAGCAGCCCCGGGACATCAAATCAGCCCCAGCATTTT.

This clonotype appeared a few times. V is TRBV12-3 or TRBV12-4 and J is TRBJ2-7, with 8 positions matching TRBD1. The CDR3 has 14 amino acids. V lost 4 bases, J lost 6 bases, and 8 bases stayed unmatched. In nucleotides, the CDR3 is TGTGCCAGCAGTTCCCGGACAGGGAAACGCGAGCAGTACTTC. This encodes CASSSRTGKREQYF.

This clonotype was seen a few times. The rearrangement joins TRBV14 to TRBJ2-3; D is possibly TRBD2 (6 bases). CDR3 length: 15 residues. CDR1 SGHDN and CDR2 FVKESK come from the germline V gene. V was trimmed by 0 bases and J by 6 bases, leaving 13 bases between them. DNA for the CDR3: TGTGCCAGCAGCCAAGACGCAGGGAGGCAGGATACGCAGTATTTT. Translating gives CASSQDAGRQDTQYF.

This clonotype showed up just a few times. The chain uses TRBV29-1 and TRBJ2-1; TRBD2 matches 8 bases. The length of the CDR3 is 12 residues. CDR1 and CDR2 from the germline V gene are SQVTM and ANQGSEA. Trimming removed 4 bases from V and 8 bases from J; junction bases left unmatched: 4. This chain's CDR3 is CSVAETSDEQFF. For the CDR3, the DNA is TGCAGCGTTGCCGAGACTAGCGATGAGCAGTTCTTC.

This chain joins TRBV9 and TRBJ2-2; tentatively, D is TRBD1 or TRBD2 (5 bases each). The CDR3 loop spans 13 amino acids. Germline values: CDR1 SGDLS, CDR2 YYNGEE. Deletions cut 3 bases from V and 7 bases from J, with 10 bases between. The CDR3 sequence: CASSGDLIGELFF. The CDR3 DNA reads as TGTGCCAGCAGCGGGGACCTGATCGGGGAGCTGTTTTTT.

The rearrangement links TRBV4-2 to TRBJ1-4; the match to TRBD1 covers 7 bases. Trimming took 3 bases from V and 6 from J; bases not matched to a gene: 10. CDR3 length: 16 residues. CDR1 and CDR2 from the germline V gene are LGHNA and YNFKEQ. The CDR3 DNA reads TGTGCCAGCAGCCATAATCCGGGACAGCGGCATGAAAAACTGTTTTTT. Translation: CASSHNPGQRHEKLFF.

This clonotype is judged medium-sized. The chain is built from TRBV6-1 and TRBJ2-3; D uncertain. V was cut by 4 bases and J by 2 bases, with 7 bases left in between. CDR3 length equals 13 residues. Per the germline V gene, CDR1 is MNHNS and CDR2 is SASEGT. Here the CDR3 DNA reads TGTGCCAGCAGTGTGGGGTTCACAGATACGCAGTATTTT. Translating it yields CASSVGFTDTQYF.

The V call is TRBV28, the J call TRBJ2-2, with 8 bases that match TRBD1. Germline CDR1 and CDR2: MDHEN and SYDVKM. CDR3 length: 15 residues. Trimming removed 6 bases from V and 8 bases from J; junction bases left unmatched: 11. In DNA form, the CDR3 reads TGTGCCAGCAGCCGGGACAGGCCCCTGGGGGGGGAGCTGTTTTTT. It translates to CASSRDRPLGGELFF.

The chain couples TRBV24-1 to TRBJ2-5; 10 bases agree with TRBD1. This CDR3 region has 17 residues. V trimming: 4 bases; J trimming: 4 bases; junction bases outside the gene matches: 11. Germline assignment: CDR1 KGHDR and CDR2 SFDVKD. The CDR3 DNA reads TGTGCCACCAGTGACCGAGGGACAGGGGAAGTGATAGAGACCCAGTACTTC. Encoded protein: CATSDRGTGEVIETQYF.

The V gene is TRBV28, the J gene TRBJ1-6; the match to TRBD1 covers 7 bases. Per the germline V gene, CDR1 is MDHEN and CDR2 is SYDVKM. V dropped 4 bases and J dropped 7; count of bases not matched to a gene: 10. This CDR3 region has 16 residues. The CDR3 loop is CASSSGTVGWNSPLHF. The CDR3 DNA follows: TGTGCCAGCAGTTCGGGGACAGTTGGATGGAATTCACCCCTCCACTTT. Full variable domain (remainder filled in from reference TRBV28 and TRBJ1-6): DVKVTQSSRYLVKRTGEKVFLECVQDMDHENMFWYRQDPGLGLRLIYFSYDVKMKEKGDIPEGYSVSREKKERFSLILESASTNQTSMYLCASSSGTVGWNSPLHFGNGTRLTVT.

The rearrangement joins TRBV12-3 or TRBV12-4 to TRBJ1-2; D not certain. CDR3 length: 13 residues. Deletions cut 4 bases from V and 10 bases from J, with 16 bases between. CDR3 bases: TGTGCCAGCAGTTACAACAATCTTGGCGACTACACCTTC. Translating gives CASSYNNLGDYTF.

The rearrangement joins TRBV5-5 to TRBJ1-4; the D gene is possibly TRBD1 (6 bases). The CDR3 length is 13 residues. V lost 2 bases to trimming and J lost 14 bases, with 16 bases between them. Germline CDR1 reads SGHKS; CDR2 reads YYEKEE (reference sequence). CDR3 sequence reads: CASSLQGSEVLFF. The CDR3 region has the DNA TGTGCCAGCAGCTTACAGGGCTCGGAAGTTCTGTTTTTT.

This chain uses TRBV3-1 with TRBJ2-5; 7 nucleotides match TRBD1. CDR1 and CDR2 from the germline V gene are LGHDT and YNNKEL (reference sequence). The J segment lost 5 bases and the V segment lost 4 bases, leaving 16 bases of the junction unmatched. CDR3 length equals 17 residues. The CDR3 region has the DNA TGTGCCAGCAGCCCCCGGGACAGACTGACGACAGAGGAGACCCAGTACTTC. This codes for CASSPRDRLTTEETQYF.

The chain carries TRBV19 and TRBJ1-1, with 8 bases fitting TRBD1. V shed 6 bases, J shed 7 bases, and the junction held 7 bases outside the gene matches. This CDR3 has 13 residues. Germline CDR1 LNHDA, CDR2 SQIVND (reference sequence). CDR3 DNA sequence: TGTGCCAGTAGACCCCGGGACAGGCTTGAAGCTTTCTTT. Residues: CASRPRDRLEAFF.

This clonotype has at least ten counts. V usage is TRBV20-1 and J usage is TRBJ2-4; weak D call: TRBD2 (6 bases). The V end was cut by 0 bases, the J end by 11 bases, with 11 bases between. The CDR3 has 12 residues. CDR1 and CDR2 from the germline V gene are DFQATT and SNEGSKA (reference sequence). Here the CDR3 reads CSAREGGYVQYF. In DNA, the CDR3 is TGCAGTGCTAGAGAGGGGGGTTACGTTCAGTACTTC.

The V and J genes are TRBV5-1 and TRBJ1-2, with D unclear. This CDR3 spans 16 amino acids. With 2 bases removed from V and 0 bases from J, the gap between germline ends came to 14 bases. Germline V gene sequence: CDR1 SGHRS, CDR2 YFSETQ. CDR3: CASSLGFQSANYGYTF. The DNA for the CDR3 is TGCGCCAGCAGCTTAGGTTTTCAGTCCGCTAACTATGGCTACACCTTC.

This clonotype was found a few times. The genes are TRBV20-1 and TRBJ1-1; 7 nucleotides line up with TRBD1. This CDR3 region has 13 residues. After removal of 5 bases from V and 5 bases from J, the junction contained 8 bases not matched to a gene. Per germline, CDR1 DFQATT and CDR2 SNEGSKA (reference sequence). The CDR3 loop is CSAGTTGETEAFF. The CDR3 coding sequence is TGCAGTGCTGGGACTACAGGGGAAACTGAAGCTTTCTTT.

This clonotype was seen a handful of times. The rearrangement uses TRBV4-3 and TRBJ1-4; D not certain. This CDR3 is 15 amino acids long. Trimming took off 0 bases at V and 7 bases at J, with 12 bases between the two ends. The V gene's germline CDR1 is LGHNA and CDR2 YSLEER. The CDR3 spells CASSQDENRPEKLFF. The CDR3 DNA sequence: TGCGCCAGCAGCCAAGACGAAAACCGCCCTGAAAAACTGTTTTTT.

This clonotype was counted a few times. This chain links TRBV9 with TRBJ2-2; weak D call: TRBD2 (6 bases). Germline V gene sequence: CDR1 SGDLS, CDR2 YYNGEE. The CDR3 loop spans 16 amino acids. The germline V and J ends were trimmed by 2 bases and 1 base, with 12 bases remaining between them. This CDR3 reads CASSVGGTQNTGELFF. The CDR3 region has the DNA TGTGCCAGCAGCGTGGGCGGGACCCAGAACACCGGGGAGCTGTTTTTT.

This clonotype has more than one count but fewer than ten. J is TRBJ2-7 and V is TRBV28, with 12 bases identical to TRBD1. The J segment lost 3 bases and the V segment lost 6 bases, leaving 6 bases of the junction unmatched. This CDR3 is 15 amino acids long. The germline gives CDR1 MDHEN, CDR2 SYDVKM. CDR3 protein: CASSPGTGGFYEQYV. DNA of the CDR3: TGTGCCAGCAGCCCCGGGACAGGGGGCTTCTACGAGCAGTACGTC.

The chain links TRBV7-2 to TRBJ2-6; D may be TRBD2 (6 bases). Trimming pared 5 bases from V and 2 bases from J, leaving 10 bases between. The CDR3 length is 15 residues. Germline loops: CDR1 SGHTA, CDR2 FQGNSA. CDR3 nucleotides: TGTGCCAGCAGCCCCAGGGAGGCTGGGGCCAACGTCCTGACTTTC. Protein: CASSPREAGANVLTF. The full variable domain, in which reference TRBV7-2 and TRBJ2-6 provide the parts outside the CDR3, is GAGVSQSPSNKVTEKGKDVELRCDPISGHTALYWYRQSLGQGLEFLIYFQGNSAPDKSGLPSDRFSAERTGGSVSTLTIQRTQQEDSAVYLCASSPREAGANVLTFGAGSRLTVL.

The chain couples TRBV5-1 to TRBJ2-1, with 14 bases lining up with TRBD2. This CDR3 region has 17 residues. V trimming: 0 bases; J trimming: 6 bases; junction bases outside the gene matches: 5. Germline V lookup: CDR1 SGHRS, CDR2 YFSETQ. The DNA of the CDR3 is TGCGCCAGCAGCTTGGGACTAGCGGGGGGGCCTCCCAATGAGCAGTTCTTC. Its protein product is CASSLGLAGGPPNEQFF.

The V gene is TRBV4-3, the J gene TRBJ2-3; D is unclear. CDR1 is LGHNA and CDR2 is YSLEER in the germline V gene. The germline V and J ends were trimmed by 4 bases and 2 bases, with 10 bases remaining between them. The CDR3 spans 14 residues. The CDR3 is CASSPASFTDTQYF. For the CDR3, the DNA is TGCGCCAGCAGCCCGGCGAGTTTCACAGATACGCAGTATTTT.

CDR3 in amino acids: CASSDSMEGGTQYF. The DNA of the CDR3 is TGTGCCAGCAGTGACTCGATGGAGGGGGGGACCCAGTACTTC. The chain employs TRBV6-4 and TRBJ2-5; D might be TRBD1 or TRBD2, each matching 6 bases. V was clipped by 0 bases and J by 7 bases, with 12 bases between them. Germline CDR1 reads MRHNA; CDR2 reads SNTAGT. The length of the CDR3 is 14 residues.

This chain connects TRBV29-1 to TRBJ2-3; the D is unclear. CDR1 SQVTM and CDR2 ANQGSEA come from the germline V gene. Trimming cost V 4 bases and J 0 bases, with 8 bases left between them. The CDR3 is 13 amino acids. Written as DNA, the CDR3 is TGCAGCGTTGGGGTGGGGAGCACAGATACGCAGTATTTT. Protein: CSVGVGSTDTQYF.

This clonotype was detected a few times. This sequence joins TRBV29-1 and TRBJ1-5; TRBD1 is a possible D gene (6 bases). The CDR3 loop spans 13 amino acids. With 5 bases removed from V and 7 bases from J, the gap between germline ends came to 15 bases. Germline V gene lookup returns CDR1 SQVTM and CDR2 ANQGSEA. DNA of the CDR3: TGCAGCGTTTCAGACAGGTTCGACCAGCCCCAGCATTTT. The encoded protein is CSVSDRFDQPQHF.

This clonotype was observed a handful of times. The chain has TRBV5-6 and TRBJ2-2; 10 bases are a match to TRBD1. Germline trimming cut 4 bases from V and 3 bases from J; bases unmatched to any gene: 6. This CDR3 is built from 16 residues. The germline V gene encodes CDR1 SGHDT and CDR2 YYEEEE. Written as DNA, the CDR3 is TGTGCCAGCAGCAGCGGGACAGGGGCGGACACCGGGGAGCTGTTTTTT. Translated: CASSSGTGADTGELFF. Supplemented by reference TRBV5-6 and TRBJ2-2, the full variable domain reads DAGVTQSPTHLIKTRGQQVTLRCSPKSGHDTVSWYQQALGQGPQFIFQYYEEEERQRGNFPDRFSGHQFPNYSSELNVNALLLGDSALYLCASSSGTGADTGELFFGEGSRLTVL.